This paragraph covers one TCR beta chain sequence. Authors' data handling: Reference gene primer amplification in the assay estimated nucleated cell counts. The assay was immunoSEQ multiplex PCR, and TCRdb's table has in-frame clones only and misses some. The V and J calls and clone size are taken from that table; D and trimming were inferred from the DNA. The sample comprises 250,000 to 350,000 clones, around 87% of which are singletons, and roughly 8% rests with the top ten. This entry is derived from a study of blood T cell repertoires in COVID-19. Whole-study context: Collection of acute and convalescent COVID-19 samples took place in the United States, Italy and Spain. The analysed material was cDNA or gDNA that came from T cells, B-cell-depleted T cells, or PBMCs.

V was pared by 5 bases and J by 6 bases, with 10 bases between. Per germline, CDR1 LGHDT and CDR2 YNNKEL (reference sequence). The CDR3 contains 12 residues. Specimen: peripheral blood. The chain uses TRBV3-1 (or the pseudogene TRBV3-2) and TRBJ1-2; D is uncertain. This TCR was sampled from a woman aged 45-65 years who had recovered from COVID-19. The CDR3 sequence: CASSSPPDGYTF. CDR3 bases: TGTGCCAGCAGCTCCCCCCCGGATGGCTACACCTTC.